Presented here are 28 T cell receptor beta chains from one specimen sequenced in a study of cytomegalovirus exposure and HLA in healthy donors. The PCR had 60 Vbeta and 13 Jbeta primers. Clones were read by immunoSEQ multiplex PCR, and TCRdb kept only the in-frame ones, dropping some. The sample shows under 150,000 clones, around 80% of them seen only once. The sequenced sample consisted of PBMCs. Receptors were obtained from a woman aged 45-65 years in good health and CMV-seropositive.

The gene calls are TRBV14 and TRBJ2-7; D may be TRBD1 (5 bases). V was cut by 0 bases and J by 6 bases, with 9 bases left in between. Per germline, CDR1 SGHDN and CDR2 FVKESK. The CDR3 sequence is 13 residues long. CDR3 amino acids: CASSQDGRGEQYF. CDR3 coding DNA: TGTGCCAGCAGCCAAGATGGTAGGGGCGAGCAGTACTTC.

The V gene is TRBV15, the J gene TRBJ2-2; D is ambiguous. Looked up from germline, CDR1 is LNHNV and CDR2 is YYDKDF (reference sequence). The CDR3 runs 16 residues. Trimming left V 4 bases short and J 3 bases short, with 15 bases between. This chain's CDR3 is CATSNPVFRDTGELFF. CDR3 in DNA: TGTGCCACCAGCAACCCGGTATTTCGGGACACCGGGGAGCTGTTTTTT.

The CDR3 DNA is TGTGCCAGCAGCTTTGACCGGGGCCAAGAGACCCAGTACTTC. It codes for CASSFDRGQETQYF. The genes are TRBV7-6 and TRBJ2-5, with D perhaps matching TRBD2 (5 bases). V was pared by 3 bases and J by 1 base, with 9 bases between. Germline V CDR1 and CDR2: SGHVS, FNYEAQ. The CDR3 consists of 14 residues.

The chain employs TRBV5-1 and TRBJ2-5, with D possibly being TRBD2 (5 bases). Per the germline V gene, CDR1 is SGHRS and CDR2 is YFSETQ. CDR3 length equals 13 residues. V lost 4 bases and J lost 5, with 12 bases in between. This chain's CDR3 is CASSRADGETQYF. The DNA of the CDR3 is TGCGCCAGCAGCAGAGCGGACGGGGAGACCCAGTACTTC.

The sample holds a few counts of this clone. V is TRBV6-6 and J is TRBJ1-4; D gene unclear. V lost 7 bases to trimming and J lost 8 bases, with 23 bases between them. The CDR3 consists of 16 residues. Germline CDR1 reads MNHNY; CDR2 reads SVGAGI (reference sequence). This CDR3 reads CASILSSGSGKEKLFF. For the CDR3, the DNA is TGTGCCAGCATCCTCTCCTCGGGTTCGGGGAAGGAAAAACTGTTTTTT.

The V call is TRBV7-9, the J call TRBJ2-3, with TRBD2 matching over 11 bases. This CDR3 spans 15 amino acids. The germline CDR1 and CDR2 sequences are SEHNR and FQNEAQ (reference sequence). The ends lost 5 bases at V and 1 base at J; junction bases unmatched: 2. The CDR3 region has the DNA TGTGCCAGCAGCCAGGGACTAGCGGGCACAGATACGCAGTATTTT. As protein: CASSQGLAGTDTQYF.

The chain joins TRBV5-8 to TRBJ2-7; D not certain. The CDR3 loop spans 12 amino acids. Germline assignment: CDR1 SGHTS and CDR2 YDEGEE. With 2 bases removed from V and 12 bases from J, the gap between germline ends came to 15 bases. This CDR3 is CASSFQVGSVYF. The DNA of the CDR3 is TGTGCCAGCAGCTTTCAGGTCGGTTCTGTGTACTTC.

V and J are TRBV18 and TRBJ2-7; 7 bases agree with TRBD2. The CDR3 is 15 amino acids. CDR1 is KGHSH, CDR2 LQKENI, per germline. Unmatched junction bases numbered 9, after V lost 4 bases and J lost 3 bases. For the CDR3, the DNA is TGTGCCAGCTCACGGGGCGGGAGTGGGTTCTACGAGCAGTACTTC. It is translated as CASSRGGSGFYEQYF.

The rearrangement links TRBV30 to TRBJ2-3, with a tentative D call TRBD2 (5 bases). The CDR3 runs 15 residues. Deletions cut 7 bases from V and 0 bases from J, with 17 bases between. Germline assignment: CDR1 GTSNPN and CDR2 SVGIG (reference sequence). The CDR3 region has the DNA TGTGCCTACTCCCCAGGCGGCGGGAGCACAGATACGCAGTATTTT. It codes for CAYSPGGGSTDTQYF. The full variable domain, rest sourced from reference TRBV30 and TRBJ2-3, is SQTIHQWPATLVQPVGSPLSLECTVEGTSNPNLYWYRQAAGRGLQLLFYSVGIGQISSEVPQNLSASRPQDRQFILSSKKLLLSDSGFYLCAYSPGGGSTDTQYFGPGTRLTVL.

The gene calls are TRBV11-1 and TRBJ1-1; 8 bases align to TRBD1. The junction had 6 bases not matched to a gene; V was cut back by 5 bases and J by 1 base. The length of the CDR3 is 15 residues. Per the germline V gene, CDR1 is SGHAT and CDR2 is FQDESV (reference sequence). The CDR3 DNA reads TGTGCCAGCAGCCTATGGACAGGGTCGAACACTGAAGCTTTCTTT. Protein: CASSLWTGSNTEAFF.

The genes are TRBV5-1 and TRBJ2-6; 7 bases fit TRBD1. This CDR3 spans 18 amino acids. The germline CDR1 and CDR2 sequences are SGHRS and YFSETQ. Germline trimming cut 3 bases from V and 0 bases from J; bases unmatched to any gene: 9. CDR3 sequence reads: CASSWDSREGSGANVLTF. The CDR3 coding sequence is TGCGCCAGCAGCTGGGACAGCCGAGAGGGCTCTGGGGCCAACGTCCTGACTTTC.

CDR3 DNA: TGTGCCTGGAGCAAGGGACAGGGCCTTCAAGAGACCCAGTACTTC. Translation: CAWSKGQGLQETQYF. V is TRBV30 and J is TRBJ2-5; 9 positions match TRBD1. The CDR3 covers 15 residues. The V and J ends lost 3 bases and 2 bases, in that order; junction bases with no gene match: 7. Per the germline V gene, CDR1 is GTSNPN and CDR2 is SVGIG (reference sequence).

This rearrangement joins TRBV7-2 to TRBJ1-2; D unclear. The V end was cut by 3 bases, the J end by 4 bases, with 15 bases between. In germline, CDR1 is SGHTA, CDR2 FQGNSA. This CDR3 is 15 amino acids long. The CDR3 here is CASSFSGIWGYGYTF. CDR3 nucleotide sequence: TGTGCCAGCAGCTTTTCCGGGATCTGGGGCTATGGCTACACCTTC.

The chain is built from TRBV10-3 and TRBJ2-3, with TRBD2 matching over 9 bases. Trimming cost V 10 bases and J 3 bases; bases outside gene matches: 8. Germline V gene sequence: CDR1 ENHRY, CDR2 SYGVKD. The CDR3 covers 14 residues. CDR3 sequence: CATRDSGRTDTQYF. CDR3 sequence (DNA): TGTGCCACTCGGGATAGCGGGAGAACAGATACGCAGTATTTT.

The chain joins TRBV5-1 to TRBJ1-1; 9 bases line up with TRBD1. Trimming removed 0 bases from V and 10 bases from J; junction bases left unmatched: 7. The CDR3 sequence is 14 residues long. Germline lookup yields CDR1 SGHRS and CDR2 YFSETQ. CDR3 sequence reads: CASSLDGTGSGAFF. The CDR3 DNA reads as TGCGCCAGCAGCTTGGATGGGACAGGGTCGGGAGCTTTCTTT.

CDR3 bases: TGTGCCATCAGTCCCTCAACTGGGACAGGGGCAACAGATACGCAGTATTTT. Protein sequence: CAISPSTGTGATDTQYF. The V gene is TRBV10-3, the J gene TRBJ2-3; the match to TRBD1 covers 10 bases. CDR1 ENHRY and CDR2 SYGVKD come from the germline V gene. The CDR3 is 17 residues long. V shed 5 bases and J 3 bases; nucleotides not matched to a gene: 11.

This clone has only a few counts. V is TRBV7-8 and J is TRBJ2-2, with 7 bases that match TRBD2. The CDR3 covers 16 residues. Germline assignment: CDR1 SGHVS and CDR2 FQNEAQ. V lost 2 bases to trimming and J lost 1 base; unmatched junction nucleotides: 4. This CDR3 reads CASSLRGRGNTGELFF. The CDR3 DNA follows: TGTGCCAGCAGCTTAAGAGGGAGGGGGAACACCGGGGAGCTGTTTTTT.

This rearrangement joins TRBV6-1 to TRBJ2-7, with D possibly TRBD1 on 6 matching bases. V was cut by 2 bases and J by 9 bases, with 14 bases left in between. CDR3 length equals 13 residues. Germline loops: CDR1 MNHNS, CDR2 SASEGT. CDR3 sequence (DNA): TGTGCCAGCAGTGAACATACAGGGCTCCTGCAGTACTTC. Amino acid sequence: CASSEHTGLLQYF.

Written as DNA, the CDR3 is TGTGCCAGCAGCTTTATGCCGACTAGCGGTAGCACAGATACGCAGTATTTT. This codes for CASSFMPTSGSTDTQYF. The V gene is TRBV7-9, the J gene TRBJ2-3; 9 nucleotides align to TRBD2. The V and J ends lost 3 bases and 0 bases, in that order; junction bases with no gene match: 7. The CDR3 length is 17 residues. The germline CDR1 and CDR2 sequences are SEHNR and FQNEAQ (reference sequence).

With regard to this clone: The DNA is left out, because the CDR3 cannot be placed on it with certainty; the CDR3 is given as TCRdb lists it. Distinct nucleotide sequences in the sample also encode this CDR3. This CDR3 is CSVARGSGNTIYF. The chain couples TRBV29-1 to TRBJ1-3; the table's D call of TRBD1 was not tested on the DNA. The CDR3 is 13 amino acids long, termini counted. Germline CDR1 is SQVTM and CDR2 is ANQGSEA.

The rearrangement joins TRBV11-1 to TRBJ2-3, with 8 bases matching TRBD2. Germline loops: CDR1 SGHAT, CDR2 FQDESV (reference sequence). The CDR3 sequence is 17 residues long. V shed 1 base, J shed 2 bases, and the junction held 8 bases outside the gene matches. The CDR3 loop is CASSLVRGRRYTDTQYF. In nucleotides, the CDR3 is TGTGCCAGCAGCTTAGTTCGCGGGAGGCGCTACACAGATACGCAGTATTTT.

CDR3 residues: CASEGARAGELFF. The CDR3 region has the DNA TGTGCCAGCGAGGGGGCTCGGGCCGGGGAGCTGTTTTTT. V usage is TRBV6-5 and J usage is TRBJ2-2; 7 bases fit TRBD1. The CDR3 is 13 amino acids. Losses at the gene ends were 8 bases for V and 6 bases for J; bases not matched to a gene: 6. The V gene's germline CDR1 is MNHEY and CDR2 SVGAGI.

V is TRBV29-1 and J is TRBJ2-7; the D gene is possibly TRBD2 (5 bases). The V end lost 7 bases, the J end lost 7 bases, and 17 bases lay between the germline ends. CDR1 and CDR2 (germline): SQVTM, ANQGSEA. CDR3 length: 12 residues. DNA of the CDR3: TGCAGCGCCCGAGGTGGCGGAGGTGAGCAGTACTTC. Encoded protein: CSARGGGGEQYF.

This chain connects TRBV5-6 to TRBJ2-5, with 8 bases aligning to TRBD2. Losses at the gene ends were 3 bases for V and 5 bases for J; bases not matched to a gene: 9. The CDR3 covers 15 residues. Germline V gene data show CDR1 as SGHDT and CDR2 as YYEEEE. CDR3 sequence reads: CASSSGLEISETQYF. The CDR3 DNA sequence: TGTGCCAGCAGCTCGGGACTAGAGATTAGTGAGACCCAGTACTTC.

The chain has TRBV6-6 and TRBJ2-1, with 11 bases that match TRBD2. Germline V lookup: CDR1 MNHNY, CDR2 SVGAGI (reference sequence). J gave up 4 bases and V 6 bases, and 5 bases lay outside the gene matches. The CDR3 has 15 amino acids. The CDR3 nucleotides read TGTGCCAGCAGGCTAGCGGGAGGAACATACAATGAGCAGTTCTTC. Translation: CASRLAGGTYNEQFF.

V is TRBV2 and J is TRBJ1-2; no clear D. The V and J ends lost 2 bases and 0 bases respectively, with 7 bases between them. This CDR3 region has 14 residues. Germline CDR1 and CDR2: SNHLY and FYNNEI. CDR3: CASSEQATNYGYTF. DNA for the CDR3: TGTGCCAGCAGTGAACAGGCTACTAACTATGGCTACACCTTC. Full variable domain (remainder filled in from reference TRBV2 and TRBJ1-2): EPEVTQTPSHQVTQMGQEVILRCVPISNHLYFYWYRQILGQKVEFLVSFYNNEISEKSEIFDDQFSVERPDGSNFTLKIRSTKLEDSAMYFCASSEQATNYGYTFGSGTRLTVV.

This chain connects TRBV25-1 to TRBJ2-1; possibly TRBD1 for D (6 bases). The CDR3 is 15 amino acids. V lost 4 bases and J lost 1, with 11 bases in between. Germline V lookup: CDR1 MGHDK, CDR2 SYGVNS. The CDR3 DNA reads as TGTGCCAGCAGTGTGCAAGGGGGATCCTACAATGAGCAGTTCTTC. It is translated as CASSVQGGSYNEQFF.

The V and J genes are TRBV6-5 and TRBJ2-3; D is uncertain. The V end lost 6 bases, the J end lost 6 bases, and 7 bases lay between the germline ends. CDR1 is MNHEY, CDR2 SVGAGI, per germline. This CDR3 has 11 amino acids. CDR3 sequence (DNA): TGTGCCAGCAGCTCAGCGGATACGCAGTATTTT. It translates to CASSSADTQYF.